What follows are 29 T cell receptor beta chains derived from one specimen sequenced in a study of T cells in localized non-small cell lung cancer. The protocol was immunoSEQ multiplex PCR, while the TCRdb copy is restricted to in-frame clones and leaves out a portion. Among some 2,200 clones listed, around 38% were seen once. Sequencing was performed on lung tumor tissue, taken before any cancer treatment. These receptors originate from a female donor of 60 years or more with stage I lung adenocarcinoma.

A word on this clone: One junction end does not reproduce the germline sequence, and a read error may be involved. The J gene is TRBJ2-1, the V gene TRBV18; 9 positions match TRBD1. This CDR3 region has 15 residues. Germline CDR1 and CDR2: KGHSH and LQKENI. The CDR3 bases are TGTGCCAGCTCAGCACCGGGACAGGGTATGAATGAGCAGTTCTTC. This gives the protein CASSAPGQGMNEQFF.

This chain connects TRBV2 to TRBJ1-4; D gene ambiguous. The CDR3 has 15 residues. V lost 6 bases and J lost 0, with 11 bases in between. The germline gives CDR1 SNHLY, CDR2 FYNNEI. The CDR3 nucleotides read TGTGCCAGCAGCGTATCTTGGGCAACTAATGAAAAACTGTTTTTT. This translates into CASSVSWATNEKLFF.

This clone showed up just a few times. In DNA, the CDR3 is TGCAGCGGAAAGGGACTAGCGGGTGGAGAGACCCAGTACTTC. Its protein is CSGKGLAGGETQYF. The chain has TRBV29-1 and TRBJ2-5; 12 bases map to TRBD2. The CDR3 is made up of 14 amino acids. Germline loops: CDR1 SQVTM, CDR2 ANQGSEA. The V segment lost 7 bases and the J segment 4 bases; nucleotides outside the gene matches: 7.

J is TRBJ1-1 and V is TRBV28, with no clear D. The CDR3 covers 14 residues. Between the trimmed V and J ends, which lost 3 bases and 0 bases, there was a span of 8 bases. Germline loops: CDR1 MDHEN, CDR2 SYDVKM. The CDR3 DNA sequence: TGTGCCAGCAGTTTGCAGCTATTGAACACTGAAGCTTTCTTT. It yields the protein CASSLQLLNTEAFF.

The chain joins TRBV19 to TRBJ2-3; TRBD1 aligns across 8 bases. The germline V gene encodes CDR1 LNHDA and CDR2 SQIVND (reference sequence). The CDR3 consists of 16 residues. V lost 4 bases and J lost 7; bases outside the gene matches: 13. CDR3 in DNA: TGTGCCAGTAGTAAGGCCGGGACAGGCGGATCATATACGCAGTATTTT. This encodes CASSKAGTGGSYTQYF.

The chain links TRBV28 to TRBJ1-4; D gene ambiguous. The ends were cut back, 3 bases at V and 3 bases at J, with 5 bases in the middle. The CDR3 length is 13 residues. Germline CDR1 MDHEN, CDR2 SYDVKM. In nucleotides, the CDR3 is TGTGCCAGCAGTTTGGAGGCTAATGAAAAACTGTTTTTT. This gives the protein CASSLEANEKLFF.

This clone has a handful of counts. The gene calls are TRBV11-3 and TRBJ2-5; 7 nucleotides match TRBD2. V lost 5 bases to trimming and J lost 5 bases; unmatched junction nucleotides: 8. The CDR3 consists of 14 residues. Germline CDR1 is SGHNT and CDR2 is YENEEA. Written as DNA, the CDR3 is TGTGCCAGCAGCACAGCGGGACTACAGGAGACCCAGTACTTC. Translating gives CASSTAGLQETQYF.

This clone was seen a few times. The rearrangement uses TRBV6-8 and TRBJ2-3; D gene ambiguous. The CDR3 runs 13 residues. Deletions cut 5 bases from V and 0 bases from J, with 6 bases between. Germline CDR1 and CDR2: MNHGY and SAAAGT. CDR3: CASSPDSTDTQYF. CDR3 coding DNA: TGTGCCAGCAGTCCCGACAGCACAGATACGCAGTATTTT.

The gene calls are TRBV6-8 and TRBJ1-1; 12 bases fit TRBD1. The CDR3 is made up of 19 amino acids. J gave up 0 bases and V 6 bases, and 14 bases lay outside the gene matches. From germline, CDR1 is MNHGY and CDR2 SAAAGT. The CDR3 here is CASSPGQGASWEMNTEAFF. The CDR3 DNA reads TGTGCCAGCAGCCCGGGACAGGGGGCGAGTTGGGAGATGAACACTGAAGCTTTCTTT.

This clone is deemed medium-sized. V and J are TRBV6-8 and TRBJ2-7; a weak D match, TRBD1 (5 bases). The CDR3 extends over 14 amino acids. In germline, CDR1 is MNHGY, CDR2 SAAAGT. The V end was cut by 3 bases, the J end by 3 bases, with 12 bases between. The CDR3 loop reads CASSYAPQGYEQYF. The CDR3 DNA reads TGTGCCAGCAGTTATGCCCCCCAGGGCTACGAGCAGTACTTC.

This clone was detected only a few times. The V gene is TRBV9, the J gene TRBJ2-3; possibly TRBD1 for D (6 bases). CDR1 and CDR2 (germline): SGDLS, YYNGEE. The CDR3 spans 15 residues. The V end lost 1 base, the J end lost 4 bases, and 13 bases lay between the germline ends. CDR3 nucleotide sequence: TGTGCCAGCAGCGTAAGGGGACACAGGGCAGATACGCAGTATTTT. Its protein is CASSVRGHRADTQYF.

This clone was observed a single time. The V gene is TRBV28, the J gene TRBJ2-1; D is tentatively TRBD1 or TRBD2 (6 bases each). Germline CDR1 is MDHEN and CDR2 is SYDVKM. V lost 3 bases and J lost 7, with 16 bases in between. CDR3 length equals 15 residues. CDR3 coding DNA: TGTGCCAGCAGTTTGTGGGGCGGGACAAAAAATGAGCAGTTCTTC. This gives the protein CASSLWGGTKNEQFF.

CDR3 loop: CASSASQGLEQFF. In DNA, the CDR3 is TGTGCCAGTAGTGCGTCACAGGGCTTGGAGCAGTTCTTC. The rearrangement links TRBV19 to TRBJ2-1, with D possibly matching TRBD1 (6 bases). The CDR3 runs to 13 residues. Trimming pared 5 bases from V and 10 bases from J, leaving 15 bases between. The V gene's germline CDR1 is LNHDA and CDR2 SQIVND (reference sequence).

This clone has only a few counts. This chain uses TRBV11-3 with TRBJ2-7; 8 bases agree with TRBD2. The V and J ends lost 6 bases and 1 base, in that order; junction bases with no gene match: 5. CDR1 and CDR2 (germline): SGHNT, YENEEA. The CDR3 runs 14 residues. The CDR3 is CASRISGVSYEQYF. The CDR3 DNA is TGTGCCAGCAGAATTAGCGGGGTATCCTACGAGCAGTACTTC.

A few counts support this clone. DNA of the CDR3: TGTGCCAGCAGTTTGGTTGGTATCGCCTACGAGCAGTACTTC. Translating it yields CASSLVGIAYEQYF. The rearrangement joins TRBV28 to TRBJ2-7; D remains ambiguous. The length of the CDR3 is 14 residues. Germline CDR1 MDHEN, CDR2 SYDVKM. The V end was cut by 3 bases, the J end by 2 bases, with 11 bases between.

V and J are TRBV15 and TRBJ2-3; no reliable D call. The CDR3 extends over 14 amino acids. Germline CDR1 and CDR2: LNHNV and YYDKDF (reference sequence). Trimming removed 0 bases at V and 4 bases at J, with 8 bases between. CDR3 bases: TGTGCCACCAGCAGAGATCTGATGGCAGATACGCAGTATTTT. It specifies CATSRDLMADTQYF.

The rearrangement uses TRBV9 and TRBJ2-1, with TRBD2 matching over 8 bases. CDR3 size: 15 residues. V dropped 0 bases and J dropped 9; count of bases not matched to a gene: 8. The germline V gene has CDR1 SGDLS and CDR2 YYNGEE. The CDR3 loop is CASSVAPGGQGEQFF. In nucleotides, the CDR3 is TGTGCCAGCAGCGTAGCCCCGGGAGGGCAGGGTGAGCAGTTCTTC.

This clone ranks as medium-sized. The chain is built from TRBV6-8 and TRBJ1-3, with 9 bases lining up with TRBD1. V lost 2 bases, J lost 0 bases, and 14 bases stayed unmatched. Germline values: CDR1 MNHGY, CDR2 SAAAGT. The CDR3 length is 20 residues. The CDR3 sequence is CASSYRGTGSQQASGNTIYF. DNA for the CDR3: TGTGCCAGCAGTTACCGGGGGACAGGGTCTCAGCAAGCCTCTGGAAACACCATATATTTT.

CDR3: CASSFFWTANFDEQYF. The CDR3 DNA reads TGTGCCAGCAGTTTCTTCTGGACAGCTAATTTTGACGAGCAGTACTTC. The J gene is TRBJ2-7, the V gene TRBV28, with D perhaps TRBD1 (6 bases). The CDR3 consists of 16 residues. The ends were cut back, 3 bases at V and 5 bases at J, with 20 bases in the middle. The germline CDR1 and CDR2 sequences are MDHEN and SYDVKM.

The chain uses TRBV6-8 and TRBJ1-5; TRBD1 aligns across 8 bases. V trimming: 7 bases; J trimming: 15 bases; junction bases outside the gene matches: 20. Germline V lookup: CDR1 MNHGY, CDR2 SAAAGT. The CDR3 contains 15 residues. CDR3 residues: CASTLRAGGPAGWHF. The CDR3 DNA reads as TGTGCCAGCACCCTCCGGGCAGGGGGCCCGGCGGGGTGGCATTTT.

The V and J genes are TRBV15 and TRBJ2-5; D remains unclear. CDR3 length equals 15 residues. Trimming stripped 6 bases from V and 0 bases from J, with 14 bases between. Germline-derived CDR1 and CDR2 are LNHNV and YYDKDF (reference sequence). In nucleotides, the CDR3 is TGTGCCACCAGACCCATCCCCGGTAACCAAGAGACCCAGTACTTC. As protein: CATRPIPGNQETQYF.

This sequence joins TRBV29-1 and TRBJ2-3; the D gene is possibly TRBD2 (5 bases). V lost 8 bases and J 1 base, leaving 13 bases between the germline ends. The CDR3 is 13 residues long. Germline assignment: CDR1 SQVTM and CDR2 ANQGSEA. DNA for the CDR3: TGCAGCACCGGTCGGGGAGGCACAGATACGCAGTATTTT. This translates into CSTGRGGTDTQYF.

The gene calls are TRBV28 and TRBJ2-6; no clear D. CDR3 length equals 13 residues. Per the germline V gene, CDR1 is MDHEN and CDR2 is SYDVKM. Trimming took 8 bases from V and 0 from J, leaving 5 bases between them. The CDR3 spells CASRPSGANVLTF. CDR3 bases: TGTGCCAGCCGGCCCTCTGGGGCCAACGTCCTGACTTTC. The whole variable domain, filled in from reference TRBV28 and TRBJ2-6, reads DVKVTQSSRYLVKRTGEKVFLECVQDMDHENMFWYRQDPGLGLRLIYFSYDVKMKEKGDIPEGYSVSREKKERFSLILESASTNQTSMYLCASRPSGANVLTFGAGSRLTVL.

This sequence joins TRBV11-3 and TRBJ2-7; maybe TRBD2 (6 bases). The germline gives CDR1 SGHNT, CDR2 YENEEA. CDR3 length: 15 amino acids. The V gene lost 2 bases and the J gene lost 3 bases, with 14 bases spanning the gap. The DNA of the CDR3 is TGTGCCAGCAGCTTATACGGTTGGGAGGACTACGAGCAGTACTTC. Translating it yields CASSLYGWEDYEQYF.

The chain links TRBV29-1 to TRBJ1-1; D possibly corresponds to TRBD1 (5 bases). Trimming shortened V by 4 bases and J by 5 bases, and 11 bases separated the two germline ends. This CDR3 region has 12 residues. Germline lookup yields CDR1 SQVTM and CDR2 ANQGSEA. CDR3: CSVGGGDTEAFF. CDR3 sequence (DNA): TGCAGCGTTGGTGGAGGGGATACTGAAGCTTTCTTT. Looking up the rest from reference TRBV29-1 and TRBJ1-1 gives the full variable domain: SAVISQKPSRDICQRGTSLTIQCQVDSQVTMMFWYRQQPGQSLTLIATANQGSEATYESGFVIDKFPISRPNLTFSTLTVSNMSPEDSSIYLCSVGGGDTEAFFGQGTRLTVV.

This clone was detected a few times. The chain recombines TRBV4-1 with TRBJ2-1; 8 bases match TRBD2. V dropped 3 bases and J dropped 6; count of bases not matched to a gene: 1. This CDR3 has 13 amino acids. Germline CDR1 MGHRA, CDR2 YSYEKL. The CDR3 is CASSHGLANEQFF. As DNA, the CDR3 is TGCGCCAGCAGCCACGGACTAGCCAATGAGCAGTTCTTC.

The V and J genes are TRBV29-1 and TRBJ2-1; 12 nucleotides line up with TRBD2. The germline gives CDR1 SQVTM, CDR2 ANQGSEA. This CDR3 contains 14 residues. J lost 6 bases, V lost 6 bases, and 6 bases had no gene match. CDR3 loop: CSVATSGRPNEQFF. DNA for the CDR3: TGCAGCGTCGCGACTAGCGGGAGACCCAATGAGCAGTTCTTC.

The J gene is TRBJ2-7, the V gene TRBV6-8, with a possible D match to TRBD2 (5 bases). This CDR3 region has 14 residues. Between the trimmed V and J ends, which lost 2 bases and 6 bases, there was a span of 14 bases. Germline V gives CDR1 MNHGY, CDR2 SAAAGT. The CDR3 sequence is CASSYPEMGSEQYF. In DNA form, the CDR3 reads TGTGCCAGCAGTTACCCCGAGATGGGGAGCGAGCAGTACTTC.

J is TRBJ2-2 and V is TRBV30; D uncertain. Trimming pared 2 bases from V and 4 bases from J, leaving 5 bases between. The CDR3 spans 12 residues. Germline CDR1 and CDR2: GTSNPN and SVGIG (reference sequence). The CDR3 DNA reads as TGTGCCTGGAGTTCGGCCACCGGGGAGCTGTTTTTT. Its protein is CAWSSATGELFF.